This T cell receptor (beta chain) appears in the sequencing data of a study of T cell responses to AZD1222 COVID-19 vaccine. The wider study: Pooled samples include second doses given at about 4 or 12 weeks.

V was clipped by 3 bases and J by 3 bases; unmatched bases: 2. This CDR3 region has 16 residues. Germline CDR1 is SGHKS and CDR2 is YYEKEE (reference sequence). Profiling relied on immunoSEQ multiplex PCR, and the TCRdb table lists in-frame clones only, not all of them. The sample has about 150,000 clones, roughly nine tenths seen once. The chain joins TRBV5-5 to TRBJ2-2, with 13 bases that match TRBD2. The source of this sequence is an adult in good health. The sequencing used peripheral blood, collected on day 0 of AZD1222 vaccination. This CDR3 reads CASSWGLAGYTGELFF. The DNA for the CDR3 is TGTGCCAGCAGCTGGGGACTAGCGGGATACACCGGGGAGCTGTTTTTT.